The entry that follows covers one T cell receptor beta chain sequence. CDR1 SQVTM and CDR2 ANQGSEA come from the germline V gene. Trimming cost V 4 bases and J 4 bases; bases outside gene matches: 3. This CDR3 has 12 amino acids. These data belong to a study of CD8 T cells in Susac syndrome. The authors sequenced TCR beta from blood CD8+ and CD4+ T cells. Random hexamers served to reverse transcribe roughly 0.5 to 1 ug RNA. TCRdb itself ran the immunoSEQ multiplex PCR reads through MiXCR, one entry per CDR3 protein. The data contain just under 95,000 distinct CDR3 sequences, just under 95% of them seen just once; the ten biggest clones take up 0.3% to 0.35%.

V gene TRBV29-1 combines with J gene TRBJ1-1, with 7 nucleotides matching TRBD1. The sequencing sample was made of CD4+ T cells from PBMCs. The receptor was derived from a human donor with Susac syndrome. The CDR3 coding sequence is TGCAGCGTTGTAACAGGGGCCACTGAAGCTTTCTTT. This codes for CSVVTGATEAFF.